Following are 24 T cell receptor beta chains from one sample sequenced in a study of CD8 T cells in ankylosing spondylitis. TCRdb re-called the 5' RACE reads through MiXCR, storing one row per CDR3 protein. The table has 150,000 to 200,000 distinct CDR3 sequences, 15% to 20% seen once. The sample consisted of blood, either unsorted or a sorted T cell fraction (not recorded which). The source is a male donor aged 10-30 years with ankylosing spondylitis or in good health (not recorded which).

Ten or more counts support this clonotype. The chain uses TRBV15 and TRBJ2-3; D may correspond to TRBD1 or TRBD2 (5 bases each). V lost 0 bases and J 4 bases, leaving 8 bases between the germline ends. Germline V gene data show CDR1 as LNHNV and CDR2 as YYDKDF (reference sequence). The CDR3 spans 14 residues. The chain's CDR3 is CATSRDRGADTQYF. In DNA, the CDR3 is TGTGCCACCAGCAGAGATAGGGGAGCAGATACGCAGTATTTT.

This clonotype was observed at least ten times. The chain employs TRBV29-1 and TRBJ2-5; tentative D call: TRBD2 (7 bases). Trimming pared 2 bases from V and 5 bases from J, leaving 12 bases between. This CDR3 contains 13 residues. Germline V gene data show CDR1 as SQVTM and CDR2 as ANQGSEA. The CDR3: CSVERGGLETQYF. In DNA form, the CDR3 reads TGCAGCGTTGAAAGGGGGGGATTGGAGACCCAGTACTTC.

This clonotype has at least ten counts. The chain uses TRBV15 and TRBJ1-4; TRBD1 might be the D (6 bases). Germline CDR1 and CDR2: LNHNV and YYDKDF (reference sequence). This CDR3 has 15 amino acids. The V gene lost 0 bases and the J gene lost 3 bases, with 8 bases spanning the gap. CDR3 bases: TGTGCCACCAGCAGAGACAGGGGAGCTAATGAAAAACTGTTTTTT. Protein: CATSRDRGANEKLFF.

At least ten counts were recorded for this clonotype. The V call is TRBV18, the J call TRBJ1-2, with D perhaps TRBD1 (6 bases). V was cut by 6 bases and J by 4 bases, with 18 bases left in between. CDR1 is KGHSH and CDR2 is LQKENI in the germline V gene. This CDR3 comprises 15 residues. The CDR3 loop is CASSPANDRIYGYTF. The CDR3 coding sequence is TGTGCCAGCTCGCCAGCGAACGACAGGATCTATGGCTACACCTTC.

This clonotype appeared a few times. The CDR3 is CSVEEAQGSSRYYGYTF. CDR3 nucleotide sequence: TGCAGCGTTGAAGAGGCGCAGGGTTCATCTCGGTACTATGGCTACACCTTC. The chain recombines TRBV29-1 with TRBJ1-2; D might be TRBD1 (5 bases). The V and J ends lost 0 bases and 3 bases respectively, with 20 bases between them. The CDR3 loop spans 17 amino acids. The germline V gene encodes CDR1 SQVTM and CDR2 ANQGSEA.

This clonotype was found many times. The chain links TRBV12-3 or TRBV12-4 to TRBJ1-1, with D possibly TRBD1 on 5 matching bases. The CDR3 runs to 15 residues. Trimming stripped 5 bases from V and 1 base from J, with 14 bases between. CDR3 residues: CASSPAGTTNTEAFF. The CDR3, as DNA: TGTGCCAGCAGTCCAGCCGGGACCACGAACACTGAAGCTTTCTTT.

This clonotype was picked up a small number of times. The chain employs TRBV20-1 and TRBJ1-5; TRBD1 might be the D (6 bases). In germline, CDR1 is DFQATT, CDR2 SNEGSKA (reference sequence). V was trimmed by 4 bases and J by 0 bases, leaving 10 bases between them. The CDR3 consists of 14 residues. CDR3 protein: CSANRDNSNQPQHF. The CDR3 nucleotides read TGCAGTGCTAACCGGGACAATAGCAATCAGCCCCAGCATTTT.

In its sample, this clonotype was seen many times. The chain uses TRBV24-1 and TRBJ1-5; 7 nucleotides match TRBD1. The germline CDR1 and CDR2 sequences are KGHDR and SFDVKD. The CDR3 runs 18 residues. J lost 4 bases, V lost 3 bases, and 14 bases had no gene match. The CDR3: CATSDGGVWDSQNQPQHF. CDR3 DNA: TGTGCCACCAGTGATGGGGGCGTTTGGGACAGCCAAAATCAGCCCCAGCATTTT.

V gene TRBV30 combines with J gene TRBJ2-7; a weak D match, TRBD2 (6 bases). CDR3 length: 13 residues. Trimming removed 5 bases from V and 6 bases from J, with 17 bases in between. CDR1 is GTSNPN and CDR2 is SVGIG in the germline V gene (reference sequence). CDR3 DNA: TGTGCCTGGGGAGGGAGGAATTCGGGCGAGCAGTACTTC. Its translation is CAWGGRNSGEQYF.

This clonotype has only a few counts. V and J are TRBV20-1 and TRBJ1-1, with D hard to call. This CDR3 spans 17 amino acids. CDR1 is DFQATT and CDR2 is SNEGSKA in the germline V gene (reference sequence). The V end was cut by 0 bases, the J end by 0 bases, with 17 bases between. The CDR3 sequence is CSAREAGQLGMNTEAFF. CDR3 coding DNA: TGCAGTGCTAGAGAAGCAGGTCAGCTAGGGATGAACACTGAAGCTTTCTTT.

This chain links TRBV2 with TRBJ2-2; D is possibly TRBD2 (6 bases). In germline, CDR1 is SNHLY, CDR2 FYNNEI. The CDR3 consists of 15 residues. V was clipped by 5 bases and J by 4 bases, with 14 bases between them. CDR3 nucleotide sequence: TGTGCCAGCAGTCCTCTCCTCGGGGGCACCGGGGAGCTGTTTTTT. Protein product: CASSPLLGGTGELFF. Full variable domain (outside the CDR3, taken from reference TRBV2 and TRBJ2-2): EPEVTQTPSHQVTQMGQEVILRCVPISNHLYFYWYRQILGQKVEFLVSFYNNEISEKSEIFDDQFSVERPDGSNFTLKIRSTKLEDSAMYFCASSPLLGGTGELFFGEGSRLTVL.

This clonotype was seen repeatedly, ten times or more. This chain links TRBV20-1 with TRBJ2-1; 11 nucleotides agree with TRBD2. The germline CDR1 and CDR2 sequences are DFQATT and SNEGSKA (reference sequence). The V segment lost 3 bases and the J segment 6 bases; nucleotides outside the gene matches: 4. The CDR3 contains 14 residues. The CDR3 DNA reads TGCAGTGCTAGCAAACTAGCGGGAGTCAATGAGCAGTTCTTC. Translated, it gives CSASKLAGVNEQFF.

This clonotype was seen many times. The chain recombines TRBV24-1 with TRBJ2-2; TRBD1 is a possible D gene (5 bases). The CDR3 totals 17 residues. V was clipped by 3 bases and J by 1 base, with 14 bases between them. From germline, CDR1 is KGHDR and CDR2 SFDVKD. The CDR3 reads CATSDIASGRNTGELFF. In DNA, the CDR3 is TGTGCCACCAGTGATATCGCGTCAGGGCGGAACACCGGGGAGCTGTTTTTT.

The rearrangement links TRBV6-2 or TRBV6-3 to TRBJ2-1; D is undetermined. The germline V and J ends were trimmed by 5 bases and 6 bases, with 11 bases remaining between them. Germline V gene lookup returns CDR1 MNHEY and CDR2 SVGEGT. The CDR3 is 13 amino acids. CDR3 DNA: TGTGCCAGCAGTCAACGGGTACCCAATGAGCAGTTCTTC. Translating it yields CASSQRVPNEQFF.

This clonotype was seen many times. The J gene is TRBJ2-3, the V gene TRBV5-1, with a possible D match to TRBD2 (5 bases). This CDR3 has 14 residues. V dropped 3 bases and J dropped 4 bases, with 12 bases sitting between them. Germline V gene data show CDR1 as SGHRS and CDR2 as YFSETQ. The CDR3 reads CASSSDSVPDTQYF. The CDR3 coding sequence is TGCGCCAGCAGCTCGGATAGCGTACCAGATACGCAGTATTTT.

The rearrangement links TRBV20-1 to TRBJ2-7, with 9 positions matching TRBD1. V lost 7 bases, J lost 7 bases, and 8 bases stayed unmatched. The V gene's germline CDR1 is DFQATT and CDR2 SNEGSKA (reference sequence). The CDR3 is 12 amino acids. CDR3 protein: CSVRTGEVEQYF. For the CDR3, the DNA is TGCAGTGTTAGGACAGGGGAGGTTGAGCAGTACTTC.

This clonotype was picked up many times. This sequence joins TRBV4-2 and TRBJ2-3; 10 nucleotides line up with TRBD2. The germline gives CDR1 LGHNA, CDR2 YNFKEQ. The CDR3 consists of 18 residues. V shed 0 bases and J 0 bases; nucleotides not matched to a gene: 6. This chain's CDR3 is CASSQDLAGLASTDTQYF. The CDR3 DNA follows: TGTGCCAGCAGCCAAGATCTTGCGGGACTAGCGAGCACAGATACGCAGTATTTT.

The table lists this clonotype with many counts. V is TRBV10-3 and J is TRBJ2-2, with D unresolved. The germline V and J ends were trimmed by 8 bases and 2 bases, with 9 bases remaining between them. Germline CDR1 and CDR2: ENHRY and SYGVKD. The CDR3 consists of 13 residues. CDR3 residues: CAIQGTNTGELFF. DNA of the CDR3: TGTGCCATCCAAGGAACAAACACCGGGGAGCTGTTTTTT.

The count of this clonotype is one. V gene TRBV12-3 or TRBV12-4 combines with J gene TRBJ2-5, with TRBD2 matching 11 bases. The CDR3 runs 14 residues. V lost 1 base, J lost 7 bases, and 2 bases stayed unmatched. The CDR3 nucleotides are TGTGCCAGCAGTTTAGGACTAGCGGGACGGACCCAGTACTTC. Residues: CASSLGLAGRTQYF.

The sample holds many counts of this clonotype. The V call is TRBV20-1, the J call TRBJ1-1, with D perhaps TRBD1 (6 bases). V was trimmed by 6 bases and J by 11 bases, leaving 22 bases between them. The V gene's germline CDR1 is DFQATT and CDR2 SNEGSKA (reference sequence). CDR3 length: 13 residues. Here the CDR3 reads CSAPTGSEHSAFF. The CDR3 DNA is TGCAGTGCGCCGACAGGCTCTGAACACTCGGCTTTCTTT.

This clonotype appeared many times. The V call is TRBV3-1, the J call TRBJ2-5; 10 bases agree with TRBD1. Looked up from germline, CDR1 is LGHDT and CDR2 is YNNKEL (reference sequence). V dropped 4 bases and J dropped 5; count of bases not matched to a gene: 7. There are 15 residues in the CDR3. The CDR3: CASSPRDRGQETQYF. In nucleotides, the CDR3 is TGTGCCAGCAGCCCCCGGGACAGGGGTCAGGAGACCCAGTACTTC.

This clonotype was observed at least ten times. The chain joins TRBV4-1 to TRBJ2-7, with D perhaps assigned TRBD1 or TRBD2 (5 bases each). The germline V gene has CDR1 MGHRA and CDR2 YSYEKL. The CDR3 length is 14 residues. V was pared by 2 bases and J by 2 bases, with 10 bases between. The CDR3 loop is CASSQFRDPYEQYF. The CDR3, as DNA: TGCGCCAGCAGCCAATTCCGGGACCCCTACGAGCAGTACTTC.

This clonotype showed up many times. J is TRBJ1-4 and V is TRBV12-3 or TRBV12-4; D possibly corresponds to TRBD1 (6 bases). There are 12 residues in the CDR3. The ends were cut back, 5 bases at V and 12 bases at J, with 13 bases in the middle. The CDR3 loop is CASSATGTELFF. CDR3 bases: TGTGCCAGCAGTGCTACAGGGACGGAACTGTTTTTT.

This clonotype was recorded at least ten times. The chain has TRBV7-2 and TRBJ2-7; weak D call: TRBD1 (5 bases). The CDR3 is 15 residues long. The ends were cut back, 3 bases at V and 0 bases at J, with 12 bases in the middle. CDR1 and CDR2 from the germline V gene are SGHTA and FQGNSA. The CDR3 sequence is CASSFSGNPSYEQYF. The CDR3 DNA is TGTGCCAGCAGCTTCTCAGGGAATCCCTCCTACGAGCAGTACTTC.